These 9 T cell receptor beta chains came from one sample sequenced in a study of a mutant IDH1 vaccine in newly diagnosed glioma. These TCRs are of unknown antigen specificity. Time point described: week 47, end of study. The investigators gave 300 ug of mutant IDH1 20-mer peptide in each vaccine dose, together with topical imiquimod. TCRdb keeps only in-frame clones here, not all; method: immunoSEQ multiplex PCR. This table holds some 57,000 clones, more than 75% found once. The source was PBMCs, collected from a glioma patient whose treatment included an IDH1 peptide vaccine. These TCRs come from a woman between 35 and 50 years old with glioma. Some clones in this sample may be carry-over from other donors' samples.

Only one count was recorded for this clone. V and J are TRBV7-2 and TRBJ2-5; no reliable D call. Per the germline V gene, CDR1 is SGHTA and CDR2 is FQGNSA. This CDR3 has 13 amino acids. V lost 0 bases to trimming and J lost 3 bases, with 5 bases between them. CDR3 DNA: TGTGCCAGCAGCTTAGCGTGGAAAGAGACCCAGTACTTC. Its translation is CASSLAWKETQYF.

V is TRBV23-1 and J is TRBJ1-5, with D uncertain. TRBV23-1 falls under the ORF class, with uncertain function. V gave up 4 bases and J gave up 1 base, with 14 bases separating them. The CDR3 sequence is 16 residues long. CDR3 DNA sequence: TGCGCCAGCAGTCCCCCTTCGGGTAGGAGCAATCAGCCCCAGCATTTT. Translating gives CASSPPSGRSNQPQHF.

In its sample, this clone was seen a few times. CDR3 sequence: CASSVDPTGNQPQHF. DNA for the CDR3: TGTGCCAGCAGCGTAGACCCCACCGGCAATCAGCCCCAGCATTTT. The J gene is TRBJ1-5, the V gene TRBV9; D remains unclear. Germline assignment: CDR1 SGDLS and CDR2 YYNGEE. The CDR3 extends over 15 amino acids. Trimming removed 0 bases at V and 2 bases at J, with 9 bases between.

CDR3: CASSLRQGGLDTQYF. The CDR3, as DNA: TGTGCCAGCAGTCTCCGGCAGGGGGGCCTTGATACGCAGTATTTT. The V and J genes are TRBV6-6 and TRBJ2-3; possibly TRBD1 for D (7 bases). Trimming took off 5 bases at V and 6 bases at J, with 18 bases between the two ends. The CDR3 totals 15 residues. CDR1 MNHNY and CDR2 SVGAGI come from the germline V gene (reference sequence).

The rearrangement joins TRBV30 to TRBJ2-7, with D uncertain. Trimming removed 1 base from V and 2 bases from J, with 6 bases in between. CDR3 size: 12 residues. The germline CDR1 and CDR2 sequences are GTSNPN and SVGIG (reference sequence). The CDR3 nucleotides read TGTGCCTGGAGTGCGGCAACCTACGAGCAGTACTTC. This codes for CAWSAATYEQYF.

This chain joins TRBV14 and TRBJ2-2, with 9 bases fitting TRBD1. The germline V gene has CDR1 SGHDN and CDR2 FVKESK. The CDR3 contains 19 residues. The ends lost 3 bases at V and 1 base at J; junction bases unmatched: 12. The CDR3 coding sequence is TGTGCCAGCAGCCACACAGGGGGCCGGGGGGTCTTGAACACCGGGGAGCTGTTTTTT. Amino acids: CASSHTGGRGVLNTGELFF.

For this clone: This CDR3 is also generated by other DNA sequences in the sample. V usage is TRBV6-5 and J usage is TRBJ1-1; no clear D gene. The germline CDR1 and CDR2 sequences are MNHEY and SVGAGI. Trimming removed 3 bases at V and 1 base at J, with 6 bases between. The CDR3 loop spans 13 amino acids. The CDR3 nucleotides are TGTGCCAGCAGTTATGGAGGGAACACTGAAGCTTTCTTT. This gives the protein CASSYGGNTEAFF.

This clone turned up a few times. V gene TRBV5-4 combines with J gene TRBJ1-2, with D unclear. Germline V gives CDR1 SGHNT, CDR2 YYREEE (reference sequence). V was clipped by 0 bases and J by 2 bases, with 2 bases between them. The CDR3 is made up of 12 amino acids. CDR3 in DNA: TGTGCCAGCAGCTTGGAGAACTATGGCTACACCTTC. It specifies CASSLENYGYTF.

The V call is TRBV5-4, the J call TRBJ2-5, with TRBD2 matching 10 bases. Germline V CDR1 and CDR2: SGHNT, YYREEE (reference sequence). V gave up 4 bases and J gave up 3 bases; unmatched junction bases: 3. CDR3 length: 14 amino acids. DNA for the CDR3: TGTGCCAGCAGCCCCGGGACTAGCGAAGAGACCCAGTACTTC. This translates into CASSPGTSEETQYF.